A single sample is the source of the 21 T cell receptor beta chains below, sequenced in a study of T cells in Graves' hyperthyroidism and ophthalmopathy. Amplified regions were TCR beta CDR3 sequences from RNA transcripts. TCR CDR3 underwent first-round RT-PCR with the HTBI primer set. TCRdb re-derived calls from the multiplex PCR reads in MiXCR, one entry per CDR3 protein. This table holds fewer than 550,000 distinct CDR3 sequences, around a sixth found once. The sequencing sample was made of blood. These receptors were collected from a woman younger than 35 with Graves' hyperthyroidism.

The rearrangement joins TRBV14 to TRBJ2-2; no firm D call. In germline, CDR1 is SGHDN, CDR2 FVKESK. This CDR3 is 14 amino acids long. Trimming cost V 6 bases and J 0 bases, with 8 bases left between them. CDR3 sequence: CASRGHTNTGELFF. The CDR3 DNA sequence: TGTGCCAGCAGGGGTCATACGAACACCGGGGAGCTGTTTTTT.

This clonotype has at least ten counts. The V and J genes are TRBV20-1 and TRBJ2-1; the D gene is possibly TRBD1 (6 bases). The CDR3 consists of 12 residues. Germline CDR1 reads DFQATT; CDR2 reads SNEGSKA (reference sequence). V gave up 5 bases and J gave up 10 bases, with 15 bases separating them. The CDR3 DNA reads as TGCAGTGCTTTAAAGGGGGATATCGAGCAGTTCTTC. Translated: CSALKGDIEQFF.

This clonotype was seen at least ten times. This chain uses TRBV5-4 with TRBJ2-5; 11 bases align to TRBD2. Trimming removed 2 bases from V and 3 bases from J; junction bases left unmatched: 3. Germline V gives CDR1 SGHNT, CDR2 YYREEE (reference sequence). The CDR3 totals 15 residues. The CDR3 bases are TGTGCCAGCAGCTTCCTAGCGGGAGGAAAAGAGACCCAGTACTTC. This gives the protein CASSFLAGGKETQYF.

The CDR3 is CASSQWQLNSPLHF. The CDR3 region has the DNA TGCGCCAGCAGCCAATGGCAGCTTAATTCACCCCTCCACTTT. This chain connects TRBV4-1 to TRBJ1-6; D call uncertain. V shed 2 bases and J shed 6 bases, with 8 bases lying between them. The CDR3 contains 14 residues. The germline CDR1 and CDR2 sequences are MGHRA and YSYEKL.

The table lists this clonotype with a few counts. The rearrangement uses TRBV29-1 and TRBJ1-2; weak D call: TRBD1 (6 bases). V shed 5 bases and J shed 7 bases, with 14 bases lying between them. CDR3 size: 12 residues. Germline values: CDR1 SQVTM, CDR2 ANQGSEA. The CDR3 nucleotides are TGCAGCGTTTTCCAGAGGGGGATTGGCTACACCTTC. Residues: CSVFQRGIGYTF.

This clonotype was seen many times. The chain couples TRBV2 to TRBJ2-2; D not resolved. The CDR3 runs 11 residues. Trimming took 3 bases from V and 7 from J, leaving 3 bases between them. Germline CDR1 is SNHLY and CDR2 is FYNNEI. CDR3 protein: CASSDYGELFF. DNA for the CDR3: TGTGCCAGCAGTGACTACGGGGAGCTGTTTTTT. The full variable domain, in which reference TRBV2 and TRBJ2-2 provide the parts outside the CDR3, is EPEVTQTPSHQVTQMGQEVILRCVPISNHLYFYWYRQILGQKVEFLVSFYNNEISEKSEIFDDQFSVERPDGSNFTLKIRSTKLEDSAMYFCASSDYGELFFGEGSRLTVL.

This clonotype was found many times. The chain combines TRBV11-3 with TRBJ2-1, with a tentative D call TRBD2 (6 bases). CDR3 length: 12 amino acids. Germline CDR1 and CDR2: SGHNT and YENEEA. Trimming took off 3 bases at V and 10 bases at J, with 10 bases between the two ends. In DNA, the CDR3 is TGTGCCAGCAGCTTTCGCGGGATGGAGCAGTTCTTC. Translating it yields CASSFRGMEQFF.

This rearrangement joins TRBV3-1 to TRBJ2-5; D gene unclear. Germline values: CDR1 LGHDT, CDR2 YNNKEL (reference sequence). The CDR3 loop spans 13 amino acids. Trimming shortened V by 4 bases and J by 2 bases, and 8 bases separated the two germline ends. The CDR3, as DNA: TGTGCCAGCAGCCGCTTGGGTCAAGAGACCCAGTACTTC. Encoded protein: CASSRLGQETQYF.

This clonotype was counted a few times. This chain uses TRBV11-2 with TRBJ2-2, with unresolved D. CDR3 size: 12 residues. Germline V gene sequence: CDR1 SGHAT, CDR2 FQNNGV. V was pared by 5 bases and J by 7 bases, with 8 bases between. CDR3 loop: CASSPEGGELFF. The CDR3 DNA reads TGTGCCAGCAGCCCCGAAGGCGGGGAGCTGTTTTTT. The full variable domain, its missing parts supplied by reference TRBV11-2 and TRBJ2-2, is EAGVAQSPRYKIIEKRQSVAFWCNPISGHATLYWYQQILGQGPKLLIQFQNNGVVDDSQLPKDRFSAERLKGVDSTLKIQPAKLEDSAVYLCASSPEGGELFFGEGSRLTVL.

This clonotype was counted between two and nine times. This chain's CDR3 is CASSAGGSGNTIYF. The CDR3 coding sequence is TGTGCCAGTAGTGCAGGGGGTTCTGGAAACACCATATATTTT. The chain combines TRBV19 with TRBJ1-3; the match to TRBD1 covers 7 bases. Germline CDR1 reads LNHDA; CDR2 reads SQIVND (reference sequence). The CDR3 length is 14 residues. J was trimmed by 1 base and V by 5 bases; bases with no gene match: 2.

In its sample, this clonotype was seen many times. The chain is built from TRBV5-8 and TRBJ2-3, with TRBD1 matching over 9 bases. The CDR3 is 16 amino acids. Germline V CDR1 and CDR2: SGHTS, YDEGEE. The ends lost 4 bases at V and 0 bases at J; junction bases unmatched: 6. CDR3 loop: CASSRLQGASTDTQYF. CDR3 nucleotides: TGTGCCAGCAGCCGCCTACAGGGGGCTAGCACAGATACGCAGTATTTT. Filled out from reference TRBV5-8 and TRBJ2-3, the complete variable domain reads EAGVTQSPTHLIKTRGQQATLRCSPISGHTSVYWYQQALGLGLQFLLWYDEGEERNRGNFPPRFSGRQFPNYSSELNVNALELEDSALYLCASSRLQGASTDTQYFGPGTRLTVL.

This clonotype was recorded many times. The chain carries TRBV12-3 or TRBV12-4 and TRBJ1-2; no definite D call. This CDR3 has 15 amino acids. The V gene lost 1 base and the J gene lost 0 bases, with 9 bases spanning the gap. The DNA of the CDR3 is TGTGCCAGCAGTTTAGGGTCGGAGACTAACTATGGCTACACCTTC. Translating it yields CASSLGSETNYGYTF.

This clonotype was seen many times. The rearrangement uses TRBV2 and TRBJ2-7, with 12 positions matching TRBD1. From germline, CDR1 is SNHLY and CDR2 FYNNEI. This CDR3 is 15 amino acids long. J lost 6 bases, V lost 5 bases, and 8 bases had no gene match. The CDR3 reads CASSLSGTGGLEQYF. The CDR3 nucleotides read TGTGCCAGCAGTCTCTCCGGGACAGGGGGCCTCGAGCAGTACTTC. Filled out from reference TRBV2 and TRBJ2-7, the complete variable domain reads EPEVTQTPSHQVTQMGQEVILRCVPISNHLYFYWYRQILGQKVEFLVSFYNNEISEKSEIFDDQFSVERPDGSNFTLKIRSTKLEDSAMYFCASSLSGTGGLEQYFGPGTRLTVT.

This clonotype was seen a handful of times. J is TRBJ1-1 and V is TRBV29-1; the D is unclear. CDR1 is SQVTM and CDR2 is ANQGSEA in the germline V gene. There are 15 residues in the CDR3. Between the trimmed V and J ends, which lost 4 bases and 3 bases, there was a span of 18 bases. The CDR3 protein is CSVVSRGGYDTEAFF. The DNA for the CDR3 is TGCAGCGTTGTATCGCGGGGTGGTTACGACACTGAAGCTTTCTTT.

This clonotype was observed at least ten times. The chain recombines TRBV24-1 with TRBJ2-2, with 7 bases aligning to TRBD2. CDR1 and CDR2 (germline): KGHDR, SFDVKD. Unmatched junction bases numbered 5, after V lost 5 bases and J lost 6 bases. This CDR3 has 14 residues. CDR3 in amino acids: CATSVTLAAGELFF. DNA of the CDR3: TGTGCCACCAGTGTAACCCTAGCGGCCGGGGAGCTGTTTTTT.

This clonotype was found many times. V usage is TRBV6-1 and J usage is TRBJ1-2; no definite D call. The CDR3 spans 12 residues. Trimming took 5 bases from V and 5 from J, leaving 9 bases between them. Germline V lookup: CDR1 MNHNS, CDR2 SASEGT. The DNA for the CDR3 is TGTGCCAGCAGTTTAACAGCTTATGGCTACACCTTC. Its translation is CASSLTAYGYTF.

This clonotype occurred many times. This rearrangement joins TRBV27 to TRBJ2-7, with D possibly matching TRBD1 (5 bases). Per the germline V gene, CDR1 is MNHEY and CDR2 is SMNVEV (reference sequence). V was trimmed by 3 bases and J by 7 bases, leaving 19 bases between them. The CDR3 totals 15 residues. CDR3 sequence: CASSFMKGHLGEQYF. The CDR3 DNA reads TGTGCCAGCAGTTTTATGAAAGGACACCTTGGGGAGCAGTACTTC.

This clonotype was recorded at least ten times. The chain has TRBV12-3 or TRBV12-4 and TRBJ2-5, with a weak D call TRBD2 (7 bases). V lost 8 bases to trimming and J lost 4 bases, with 20 bases between them. The CDR3 length is 15 residues. The CDR3 DNA reads TGTGCCAGCGGGGGGGCGTCATTAGGGTTAGAGACCCAGTACTTC. Translation gives CASGGASLGLETQYF.

V usage is TRBV6-4 and J usage is TRBJ2-2; D is uncertain. Germline V gene sequence: CDR1 MRHNA, CDR2 SNTAGT. This CDR3 is built from 15 residues. V lost 0 bases, J lost 1 base, and 6 bases lay in between. The CDR3 DNA is TGTGCCAGCAGTGACTCGGGCAGGAACACCGGGGAGCTGTTTTTT. It encodes CASSDSGRNTGELFF.

The V gene is TRBV24-1, the J gene TRBJ1-2; D gene unclear. Germline CDR1 is KGHDR and CDR2 is SFDVKD. Deletions cut 0 bases from V and 6 bases from J, with 7 bases between. This CDR3 has 13 amino acids. The CDR3 nucleotides are TGTGCCACCAGTGATTTGCAAGGAGATGGCTACACCTTC. This encodes CATSDLQGDGYTF.

This clonotype was counted ten times or more. CDR3 region: CASSHPRRYEQYF. DNA for the CDR3: TGTGCCAGCAGCCACCCTCGCCGCTACGAGCAGTACTTC. The V gene is TRBV2, the J gene TRBJ2-7; no definite D call. Germline CDR1 is SNHLY and CDR2 is FYNNEI. V shed 6 bases and J shed 3 bases, with 12 bases lying between them. The length of the CDR3 is 13 residues.